The rows below give T cell receptor beta chains drawn from one sample of a study of T cell responses to AZD1222 COVID-19 vaccine. Clones were sequenced by immunoSEQ multiplex PCR, and TCRdb holds only the in-frame ones, with some missing. In the table there are about 110,000 clones, just under 95% of which are singletons. The sequencing here drew on peripheral blood, taken 28 days after the second AZD1222 dose. The receptors originated from an adult who received the AZD1222 COVID-19 vaccine. Both conserved end residues are part of each CDR3.

V: TRBV4-3; length: 13; CDR3: CASSEGGQDTQYF
V: TRBV5-1; length: 16; CDR3: CASSPRGQGSSYEQYF
V: TRBV4-1; length: 14; CDR3: CASSQTTGGTPLHF
V: TRBV7-2; length: 16; CDR3: CASRKRGGTSSYEQYF
V: TRBV5-1; length: 15; CDR3: CASSLSTGFSDEQYF
V: TRBV7-2; length: 13; CDR3: CASSLSFGQPQHF
V: TRBV7-2; length: 14; CDR3: CASSLELGRNEQFF
V: TRBV4-1; length: 15; CDR3: CASSQGESRDTEAFF
V: TRBV4-3; length: 17; CDR3: CASSQDSLRGGYNEQFF
V: TRBV5-4; length: 14; CDR3: CASSPRDRSSPLHF
V: TRBV18; length: 16; CDR3: CASSPNAAATNEKLFF
V: TRBV18; length: 15; CDR3: CASSLGQGTNQPQHF
V: TRBV2; length: 12; CDR3: CASSVSGSEQYF
V: TRBV20-1; length: 15; CDR3: CSASRPDRVNEKLFF
V: TRBV29-1; length: 13; CDR3: CSVARGLGETQYF
V: TRBV6-2/TRBV6-3; length: 15; CDR3: CASSYSTLSTDTQYF
V: TRBV10-3; length: 13; CDR3: CATQQGGNQPQHF
V: TRBV9; length: 14; CDR3: CASSEGQHTGELFF
V: TRBV5-6; length: 14; CDR3: CASSWRGLDEKLFF
V: TRBV19; length: 14; CDR3: CASTTWSGANVLTF
V: TRBV5-1; length: 15; CDR3: CASSFLDRPLYEQYF
V: TRBV19; length: 17; CDR3: CASSIGAGTGVVQPQHF
V: TRBV30; length: 11; CDR3: CAWSVGEKLFF
V: TRBV18; length: 13; CDR3: CASSPTRDVEQYF
V: TRBV6-5; length: 15; CDR3: CASSFSQGGNQPQHF
V: TRBV18; length: 13; CDR3: CASSPYRTDTQYF
V: TRBV10-3; length: 13; CDR3: CAISDAGEYGYTF
V: TRBV7-9; length: 16; CDR3: CASSLRFSGGYYEQYF
V: TRBV24-1; length: 13; CDR3: CATSDTGGSEAFF
V: TRBV7-7; length: 17; CDR3: CASSVLPGGEGPNEQFF
V: TRBV20-1; length: 10; CDR3: CSASRVEAFF
V: TRBV12-5; length: 15; CDR3: CASGFRTGANTEAFF
V: TRBV10-3; length: 13; CDR3: CAIRDTGRTEAFF
V: TRBV28; length: 16; CDR3: CASSLPDRGRRRGYTF
V: TRBV5-1; length: 12; CDR3: CASSLLVNEQFF
V: TRBV12-3/TRBV12-4; length: 13; CDR3: CASSFGVGSPLHF
V: TRBV12-3/TRBV12-4; length: 12; CDR3: CASSLVSSPLHF
V: TRBV6-2/TRBV6-3; length: 16; CDR3: CASSRPRGAGTGELFF
V: TRBV19; length: 16; CDR3: CASSMRSGGTTDTQYF
V: TRBV7-9; length: 14; CDR3: CASSLGTSFHEQFF
V: TRBV27; length: 17; CDR3: CASSLLALAGVDNEQFF
V: TRBV7-9; length: 12; CDR3: CASSLEGSVQYF
V: TRBV25-1; length: 12; CDR3: CASSDSGSSLHF
V: TRBV5-1; length: 12; CDR3: CASSSAVDQAFF
V: TRBV9; length: 13; CDR3: CASSVDPRRKLFF
V: TRBV5-6; length: 13; CDR3: CASSLGRGEKLFF
V: TRBV12-3/TRBV12-4; length: 13; CDR3: CASTPGQDYEQYF
V: TRBV27; length: 17; CDR3: CASSLTGTGAYFYGYTF
V: TRBV7-8; length: 15; CDR3: CASRAGGGTNYGYTF
V: TRBV19; length: 12; CDR3: CASSRQQETQYF
V: TRBV27; length: 15; CDR3: CASSRLRGNQETQYF
V: TRBV10-3; length: 11; CDR3: CAIVTGTAQYF
V: TRBV28; length: 14; CDR3: CASSRGQGSSPLHF
V: TRBV7-8; length: 13; CDR3: CASSARGLTEAFF